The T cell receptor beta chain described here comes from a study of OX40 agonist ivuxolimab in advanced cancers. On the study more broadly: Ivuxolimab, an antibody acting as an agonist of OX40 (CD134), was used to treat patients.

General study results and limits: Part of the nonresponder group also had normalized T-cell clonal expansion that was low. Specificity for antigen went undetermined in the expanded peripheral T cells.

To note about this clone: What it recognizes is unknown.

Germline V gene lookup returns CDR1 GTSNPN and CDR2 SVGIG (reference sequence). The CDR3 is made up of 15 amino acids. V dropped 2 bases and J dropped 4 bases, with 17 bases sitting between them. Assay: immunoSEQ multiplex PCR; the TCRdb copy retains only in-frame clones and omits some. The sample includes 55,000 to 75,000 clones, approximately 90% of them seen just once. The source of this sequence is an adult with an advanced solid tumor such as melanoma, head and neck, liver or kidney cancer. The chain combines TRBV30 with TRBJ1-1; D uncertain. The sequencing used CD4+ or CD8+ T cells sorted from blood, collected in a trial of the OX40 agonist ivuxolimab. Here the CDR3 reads CAWSNGWGGVTEAFF. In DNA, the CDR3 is TGTGCCTGGAGTAACGGGTGGGGTGGTGTCACTGAAGCTTTCTTT.